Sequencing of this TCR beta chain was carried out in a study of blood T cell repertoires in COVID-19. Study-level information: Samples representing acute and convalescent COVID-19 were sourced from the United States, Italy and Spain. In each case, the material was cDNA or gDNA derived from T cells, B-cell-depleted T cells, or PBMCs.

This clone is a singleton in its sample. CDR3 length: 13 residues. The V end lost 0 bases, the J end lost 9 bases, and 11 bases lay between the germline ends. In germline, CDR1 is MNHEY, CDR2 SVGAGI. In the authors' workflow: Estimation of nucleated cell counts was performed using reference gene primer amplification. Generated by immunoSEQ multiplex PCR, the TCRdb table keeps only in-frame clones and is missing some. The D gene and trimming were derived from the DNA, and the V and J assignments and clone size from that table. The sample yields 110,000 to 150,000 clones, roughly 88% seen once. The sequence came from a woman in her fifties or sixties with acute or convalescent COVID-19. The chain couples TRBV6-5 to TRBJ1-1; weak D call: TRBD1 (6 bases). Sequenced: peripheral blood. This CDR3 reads CASSYSIQGKAFF. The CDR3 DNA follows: TGTGCCAGCAGTTACTCGATTCAGGGGAAAGCTTTCTTT.